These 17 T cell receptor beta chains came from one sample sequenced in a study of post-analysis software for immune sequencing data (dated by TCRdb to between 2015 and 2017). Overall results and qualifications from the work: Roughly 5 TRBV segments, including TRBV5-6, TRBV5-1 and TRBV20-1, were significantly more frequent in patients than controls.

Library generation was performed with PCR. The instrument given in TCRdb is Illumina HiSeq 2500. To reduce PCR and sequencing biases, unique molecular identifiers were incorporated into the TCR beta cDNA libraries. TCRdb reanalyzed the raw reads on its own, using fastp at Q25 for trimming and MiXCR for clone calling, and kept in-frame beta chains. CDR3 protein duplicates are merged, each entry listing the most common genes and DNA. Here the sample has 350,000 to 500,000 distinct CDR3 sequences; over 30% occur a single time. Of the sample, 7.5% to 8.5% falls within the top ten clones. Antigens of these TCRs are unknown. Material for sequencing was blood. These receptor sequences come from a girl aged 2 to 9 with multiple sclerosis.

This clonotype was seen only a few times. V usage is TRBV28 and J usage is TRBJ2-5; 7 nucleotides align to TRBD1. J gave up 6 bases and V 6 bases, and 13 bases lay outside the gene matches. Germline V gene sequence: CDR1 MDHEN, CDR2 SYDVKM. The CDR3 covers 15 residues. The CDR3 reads CASRLDRVLAKTQYF. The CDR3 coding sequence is TGTGCCAGCAGATTAGACAGGGTACTCGCAAAGACCCAGTACTTC.

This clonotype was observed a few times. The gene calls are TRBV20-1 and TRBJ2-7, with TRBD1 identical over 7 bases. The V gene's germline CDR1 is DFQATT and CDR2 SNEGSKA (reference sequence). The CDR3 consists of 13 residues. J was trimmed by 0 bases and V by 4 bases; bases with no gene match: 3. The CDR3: CSATGTASYEQYF. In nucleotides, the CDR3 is TGCAGTGCTACCGGGACAGCCTCCTACGAGCAGTACTTC.

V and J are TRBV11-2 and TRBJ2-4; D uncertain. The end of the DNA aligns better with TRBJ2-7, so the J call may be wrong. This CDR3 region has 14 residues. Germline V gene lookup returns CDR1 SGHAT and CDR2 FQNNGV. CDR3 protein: CASSLDPKGLEQYF. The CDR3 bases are TGTGCCAGCAGCTTAGACCCTAAGGGCCTCGAGCAGTACTTC.

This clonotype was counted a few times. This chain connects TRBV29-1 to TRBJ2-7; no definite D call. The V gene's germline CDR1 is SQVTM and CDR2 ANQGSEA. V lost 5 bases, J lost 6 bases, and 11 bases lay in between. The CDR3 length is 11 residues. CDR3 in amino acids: CSVSGGVEQYF. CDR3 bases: TGCAGCGTTTCCGGTGGGGTCGAGCAGTACTTC.

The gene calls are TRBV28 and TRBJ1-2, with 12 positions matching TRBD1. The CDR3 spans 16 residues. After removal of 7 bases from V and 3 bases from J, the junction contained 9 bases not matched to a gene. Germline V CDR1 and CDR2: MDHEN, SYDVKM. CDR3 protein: CASIPGQGAIDYGYTF. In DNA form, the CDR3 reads TGTGCCAGCATACCGGGACAGGGGGCGATTGACTATGGCTACACCTTC.

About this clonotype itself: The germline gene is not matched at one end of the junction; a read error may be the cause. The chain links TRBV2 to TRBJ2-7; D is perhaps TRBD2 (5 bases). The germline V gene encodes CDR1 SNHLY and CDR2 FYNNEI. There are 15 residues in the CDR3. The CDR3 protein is CASREALRGVYEQYF. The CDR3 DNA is TGTGCCAGCAGGGAAGCCCTACGGGGAGTCTACGAGCAGTACTTC.

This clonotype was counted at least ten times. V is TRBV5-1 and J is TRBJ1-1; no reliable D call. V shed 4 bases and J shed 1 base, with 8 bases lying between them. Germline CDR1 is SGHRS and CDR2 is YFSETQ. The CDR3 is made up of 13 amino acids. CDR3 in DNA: TGCGCCAGCAGCCTAACACGGAACACTGAAGCTTTCTTT. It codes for CASSLTRNTEAFF.

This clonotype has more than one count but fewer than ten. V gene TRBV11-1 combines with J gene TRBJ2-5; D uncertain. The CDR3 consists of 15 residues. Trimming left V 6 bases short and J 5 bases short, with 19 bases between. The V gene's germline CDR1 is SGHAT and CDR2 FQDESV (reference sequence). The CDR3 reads CASRFGSGSKETQYF. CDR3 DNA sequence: TGTGCCAGCAGGTTCGGGTCCGGGTCGAAGGAGACCCAGTACTTC.

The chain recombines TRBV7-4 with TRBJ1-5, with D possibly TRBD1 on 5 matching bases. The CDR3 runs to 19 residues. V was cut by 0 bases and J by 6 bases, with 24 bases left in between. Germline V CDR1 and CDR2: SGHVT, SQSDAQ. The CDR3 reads CASSLAYWAESHQGQPQHF. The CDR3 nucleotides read TGTGCCAGCAGCTTAGCGTATTGGGCCGAGAGCCATCAGGGTCAGCCCCAGCATTTT.

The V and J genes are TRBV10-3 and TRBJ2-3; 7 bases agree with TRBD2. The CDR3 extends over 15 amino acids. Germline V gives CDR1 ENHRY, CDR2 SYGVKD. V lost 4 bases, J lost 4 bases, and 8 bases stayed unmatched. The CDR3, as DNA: TGTGCCATCAGTGGAGAAATGGGGGGGTCAGATACGCAGTATTTT. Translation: CAISGEMGGSDTQYF.

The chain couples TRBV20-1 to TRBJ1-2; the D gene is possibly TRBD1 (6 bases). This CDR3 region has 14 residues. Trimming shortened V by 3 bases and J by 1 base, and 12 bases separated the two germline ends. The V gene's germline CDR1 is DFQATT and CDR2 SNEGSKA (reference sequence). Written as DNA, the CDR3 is TGCAGTGCTAGGACGAACAGGGATAACTATGGCTACACCTTC. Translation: CSARTNRDNYGYTF.

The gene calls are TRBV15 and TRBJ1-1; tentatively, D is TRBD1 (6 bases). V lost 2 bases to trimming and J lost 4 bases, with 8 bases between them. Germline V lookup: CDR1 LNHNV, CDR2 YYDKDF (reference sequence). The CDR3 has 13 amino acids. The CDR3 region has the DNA TGTGCCACCAGCAGACAGGGGACCACTGAAGCTTTCTTT. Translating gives CATSRQGTTEAFF.

The CDR3 sequence is CSARSSGGVDYGYTF. CDR3 sequence (DNA): TGCAGTGCTAGATCTTCGGGGGGCGTCGACTATGGCTACACCTTC. V gene TRBV20-1 combines with J gene TRBJ1-2; D may be TRBD1 (6 bases). This CDR3 is built from 15 residues. Germline CDR1 and CDR2: DFQATT and SNEGSKA (reference sequence). Trimming removed 2 bases from V and 3 bases from J, with 16 bases in between.

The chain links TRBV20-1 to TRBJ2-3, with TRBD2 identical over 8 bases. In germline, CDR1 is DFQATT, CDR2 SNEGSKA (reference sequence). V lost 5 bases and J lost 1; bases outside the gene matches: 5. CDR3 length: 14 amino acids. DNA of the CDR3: TGCAGTGCTGAAAGCGGGGGAGGCACAGATACGCAGTATTTT. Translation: CSAESGGGTDTQYF.

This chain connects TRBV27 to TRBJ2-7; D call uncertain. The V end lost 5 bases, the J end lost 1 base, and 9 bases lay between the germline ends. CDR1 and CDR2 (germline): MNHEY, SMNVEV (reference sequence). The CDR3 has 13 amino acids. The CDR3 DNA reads TGTGCCAGCAGTCCCGCTGCTTCCTACGAGCAGTACTTC. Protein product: CASSPAASYEQYF.

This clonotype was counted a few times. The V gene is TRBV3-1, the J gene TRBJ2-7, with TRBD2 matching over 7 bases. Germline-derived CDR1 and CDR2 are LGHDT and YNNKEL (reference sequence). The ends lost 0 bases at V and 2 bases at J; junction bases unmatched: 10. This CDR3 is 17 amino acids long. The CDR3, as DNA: TGTGCCAGCAGCCAAGAGGCTGTGCGGGAGACAACCTACGAGCAGTACTTC. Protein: CASSQEAVRETTYEQYF.

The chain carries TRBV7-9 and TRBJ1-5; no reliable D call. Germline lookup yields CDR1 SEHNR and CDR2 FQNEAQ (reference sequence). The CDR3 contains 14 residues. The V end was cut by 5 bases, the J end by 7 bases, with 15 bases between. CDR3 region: CASSPGEGGQPQHF. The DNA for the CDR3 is TGTGCCAGCAGCCCAGGCGAGGGTGGCCAGCCCCAGCATTTT.